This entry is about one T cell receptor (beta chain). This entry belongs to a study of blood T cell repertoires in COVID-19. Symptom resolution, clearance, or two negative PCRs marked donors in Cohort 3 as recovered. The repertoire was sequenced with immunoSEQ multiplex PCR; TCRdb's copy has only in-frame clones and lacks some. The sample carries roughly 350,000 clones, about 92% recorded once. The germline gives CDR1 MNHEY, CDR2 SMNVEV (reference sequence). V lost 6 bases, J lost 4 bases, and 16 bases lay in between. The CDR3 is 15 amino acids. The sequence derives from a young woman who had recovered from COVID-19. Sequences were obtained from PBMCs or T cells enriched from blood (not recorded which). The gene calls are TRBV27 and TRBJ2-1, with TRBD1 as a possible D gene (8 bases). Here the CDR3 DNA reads TGTGCCAGCAGCCGCGACAGGGGAGGGTACAATGAGCAGTTCTTC. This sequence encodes CASSRDRGGYNEQFF.